This T cell receptor beta chain was captured by sequencing in a study of blood T cell repertoires in COVID-19. For the study at large: Samples taken during acute and convalescent COVID-19 were collected in the United States, Italy and Spain. PBMCs, B-cell-depleted T cells, or T cells were the source of the cDNA or gDNA that made up the material.

In the source study's methods: It was from reference gene primer amplification that nucleated cell counts were estimated. Only in-frame clones appear in the TCRdb table, and some are missing; sequencing was by immunoSEQ multiplex PCR. V and J calls and clone size are copied from that table; D and trimming were computed from the DNA. The sample holds about 240,000 clones, about four fifths seen once. The receptor comes from a man between 25 and 39 years old who had recovered from COVID-19. The sample consisted of peripheral blood.

CDR3 amino acids: CASSPSLETQYF. CDR3 DNA: TGTGCCAGCTCACCGTCCTTAGAGACCCAGTACTTC. The rearrangement joins TRBV18 to TRBJ2-5; no firm D call. Germline V gives CDR1 KGHSH, CDR2 LQKENI. CDR3 length equals 12 residues. The V and J ends lost 3 bases and 4 bases respectively, with 6 bases between them.